This TCR beta chain was profiled in a study of cytomegalovirus exposure and HLA in healthy donors (dated 2017 in TCRdb). The study in broad terms: An earlier analysis of 550 to 700 of the donors reported 250 to 300 Gb of sequence data and more than 90 million unique TCR beta sequences from 190 million or so T cells. An early release covering some 640 HLA-typed donors comprised 300 to 350 gigabases of sequencing data and tens of millions of unique TCR sequences. Of the roughly 400 genotyped donors, around 81% fell in the genetic ancestry cluster associated with self-reported Caucasian donors. The study aimed to test whether signatures of past pathogen exposure could be identified by cataloging public T cell receptors. The study profiled the T cell repertoires of 550 to 700 subjects by immunosequencing and related them to cytomegalovirus serostatus. Besides the first cohort of more than 650 subjects, a separate validation cohort made up of over 95 different subjects was used. The study combined high-throughput TCR immunosequencing, statistical association of individual TCRs with disease status, and machine learning to predict cytomegalovirus infection status. To study patterns of TCR occurrence, a later analysis re-analyzed previously published TCR beta repertoires from several hundred donors and added high-resolution HLA genotyping. In the later analysis, no new phenotypic data were used to find candidate immune exposures; instead, reliance was placed on TCR beta sequences and their occurrence across donors. An earlier analysis of 587 of the donors used high-throughput TCR beta sequencing to judge whether each TCR beta V gene segment behaved as functional or pseudogenic. Alongside the repertoire data, information on donor age, sex, ethnicity and CMV serostatus was compiled. A later genetic analysis used genome-wide SNP genotypes for about 60% of the roughly 700 donors, treating that subset as a discovery cohort. Every repertoire in the discovery cohort had been generated on one and the same sequencing platform. HLA typing covered class I and class II loci at four-digit resolution. The number of donors typed differed by locus, with roughly 620-640 for A, B, C, DRB1 and DQB1, 522 for DQA1, 600 to 610 for DPA1, and 472 for DPB1. Four or five DR-DQ haplotypes were treated as single units for association and clustering because of strong linkage in the cohort. Among about 390 genotyped donors of the cohort, an average of 235,054 unique TCR beta nucleotide sequences were sequenced per donor, around 20% of them non-productive. Summary of the overall study and its limitations: Specific HLA alleles were associated with more than 15,000 TCR beta sequences at a false discovery rate of 0.05 in a later analysis. In a later analysis, the rate of TCR association differed among HLA loci, with DRB1 alleles having the most associated TCRs and HLA-C alleles having the fewest. The classifier was reported to diagnose cytomegalovirus status with high specificity and sensitivity in both the original cohort and the validation cohort. In a later analysis, HLA-associated TCR beta chains were found to be more clonally expanded and to have lower generation probabilities than equally common non-associated chains. The authors suggested that the approach could potentially be generalized to other disease states and immunological phenotypes. A group of highly shared sequence variants was considered likely to be a technical artifact of the sequencing pipeline. Linkage disequilibrium might explain the correlated functional status among segregating V segments, but an unknown experimental factor could not be excluded. In a later analysis, most CMV-associated TCR beta chains were found to appear HLA-restricted, with HLA associations seemingly driven largely by CMV exposure. A later analysis reported that several top co-occurrence clusters appeared linked to parvovirus B19, influenza, CMV and Epstein-Barr virus. A total of 150 to 200 TCR beta chains were listed by the study as associated with cytomegalovirus. Most TCR sequences were seen in very few donors, while some public TCRs were found in many individuals. V-gene and J-gene trimming of TCR beta chains was associated with a missense DCLRE1C variant in a later genetic analysis, and the association was replicated in an independent cohort. HLA typing was unavailable for some donors at each locus, so association tests used only the typed subset. When HLA alleles, especially DR and DQ, strongly co-occurred, attributing TCR associations to individual alleles was difficult. A further reported finding was that TCR beta sequences accurately predicted the HLA-A and HLA-B alleles for most subjects in the first cohort. Broadly in line with IMGT annotations, most TCR beta V segments showed up in productive rearrangements about 90% or about 30% of the time in an earlier analysis of 587 of the donors. Roughly uniform sequencing depth across donors was assumed in presence/absence analyses, although this assumption may not hold. Compared with the roughly 700-donor mean, donors in an Asian-associated ancestry cluster had fewer N-insertions in productive TCRs, according to a later genetic analysis. Immune exposure information for the cohort was limited to CMV serostatus. In this cohort, only TCR beta chains were sequenced, and detectable features were limited by the absence of alpha or paired-chain data. In vitro tests confirmed that a few of the cytomegalovirus-associated TCR beta chains recognize cytomegalovirus antigens. Some IMGT-functional V segments, including TRBV6-2 and TRBV6-3, could not be distinguished by the 87-base-pair reads and were therefore excluded. The earlier analysis of fewer than 750 of the donors excluded over 15 rarely observed V segments, including chromosome 9 orphons, because counts were too low.

Compared with germline, V lacks 6 bases and J lacks 3 bases; bases without a gene match: 8. CDR1 MNHEY and CDR2 SVGAGI were looked up in the germline V gene. The CDR3 covers 15 residues, taking in both the cysteine and the phenylalanine. This entry keeps only the CDR3 DNA: 45 bases, framed from base 1. For this clone: This clone's antigen is unknown. Nothing much larger sits one base from this clone, and base qualities are not available.

The library relied on the immunoSEQ multiplex PCR assay. The multiplex PCR relied on a mix of 60 forward primers for TCR Vbeta segments and 13 reverse primers for TCR Jbeta segments. Amplification of the CDR3 region of rearranged TCR beta genes was performed with a multiplex PCR assay on genomic DNA. The Illumina HiSeq System was used to sequence the amplified TCR beta libraries as 87-base-pair reads. On the study's bioinformatics: A later analysis tallied around 87 million unique TCR beta chains across the roughly 610 repertoires, and some 10 million of those chains were shared by two or more donors. A nearest-neighbor algorithm error-corrected the raw reads and collapsed the reads into unique sequences, merging closely related sequences to remove PCR and sequencing errors. CDR3 sequences were aligned to IMGT reference sequences to assign V, D and J gene segments. For a sequence to be retained, a match of at least six nucleotides was required to both a V gene segment and a J gene segment. Rearrangements were called productive when the CDR3 lacked stop codons and stayed in frame with V and J; all others were non-productive. Following IMGT convention, CDR3 was defined as the stretch from the second conserved V-encoded cysteine up to the conserved J-encoded phenylalanine. The earlier analysis of about 620 of the donors excluded sequences that lacked an unambiguous match to a single V gene segment. An earlier analysis of over 450 of the donors classified V segments as functional when productive rearrangements were above 56.7% and as segregating when the standard deviation between donors was above 5%. A statistical classification framework was built for diagnosing cytomegalovirus status from the catalog of TCR beta chain sequences. In a later analysis, V and J genes were assigned by comparing TCR nucleotide sequences against IMGT/GENE-DB human TR gene sequences. A later analysis assigned CDR3 sequences and most-parsimonious VDJ recombination scenarios with the TCRdist pipeline. A later analysis defined each TCR beta chain by its CDR3 amino acid sequence plus V-gene family, and excluded reads lacking a unique V-gene family. In a later analysis, some 600 highly shared, low-generation-probability nucleotide sequences were removed to address suspected cross-contamination and a sequencing artifact. For each public chain, a later analysis derived a clonal expansion index from normalized ranks of inferred template counts within each repertoire. Generation probabilities in a later analysis came from a VDJ recombination model fitted to out-of-frame rearrangements, and those results were checked against IGoR. In a later analysis, hypergeometric tests were used to score TCR-TCR, TCR-HLA and TCR-CMV co-occurrence, with a repertoire-size bias correction applied to TCR pairs. False discovery rates were estimated in a later analysis by permuting HLA or CMV assignments 20 times. In a later analysis, co-occurring TCRs were grouped with DBSCAN, and TCRdist sequence similarity was added when clustering was performed within HLA-allele-positive subsets. For co-occurrence clustering, repertoires with fewer than 30,000 or more than 120,000 public chains were excluded, along with roughly 5 repertoires with anomalous nucleotide sharing. Not all clones reach the TCRdb copy of this immuneACCESS table, which keeps in-frame sequences only. Checked studies attribute under half of the gap to unresolved V genes and leave the rest unexplained. From that table come the V and J calls and clone size; the DNA was used to work out D and trimming. Across this sample there are 250,000 or so clones, with 80% to 95% seen only once. The ten largest account for 1.7% of the sample.

The cohort consisted of 650 to 850 healthy bone marrow donors. At the time of sampling, every cohort member was nominally healthy, though immune exposures that went unrecorded were likely present. The donor was CMV seronegative and was included in the group of 352 seronegative cohort members. Every donor gave a peripheral blood sample, and the peripheral blood mononuclear cells from that sample were used for TCR beta sequencing. The Qiagen DNeasy Blood Extraction Kit was used to extract genomic DNA from the blood cell samples. This TCR came from a girl between 2 and 10 years old in good health and CMV-seronegative. Sequencing was performed on PBMCs. The sequence links TRBV6-5 to TRBJ2-3; the central 8 bases match TRBD1. The bases read TGTGCCAGCAGGGAACAGGGGGTAGGGACAGATACGCAGTATTTT. Translated, this gives CASREQGVGTDTQYF.